Presented here are 27 T cell receptor beta chains from one specimen sequenced in a study of blood T cell repertoires in COVID-19. The assay was immunoSEQ multiplex PCR, and TCRdb's table has in-frame clones only and misses some. The table includes fewer than 250,000 clones, around 85% detected once. Sequencing was performed on PBMCs or T cells enriched from blood (not recorded which). These receptor sequences come from a woman aged 45-65 years with acute COVID-19.

This chain links TRBV19 with TRBJ1-2; D unresolved. The CDR3 spans 14 residues. Germline CDR1 LNHDA, CDR2 SQIVND (reference sequence). Deletions cut 1 base from V and 7 bases from J, with 13 bases between. CDR3 loop: CASSIGDFRGGYTF. The CDR3 region has the DNA TGTGCCAGTAGTATAGGAGATTTTCGGGGTGGCTACACCTTC. The full variable domain, completed using reference TRBV19 and TRBJ1-2, is DGGITQSPKYLFRKEGQNVTLSCEQNLNHDAMYWYRQDPGQGLRLIYYSQIVNDFQKGDIAEGYSVSREKKESFPLTVTSAQKNPTAFYLCASSIGDFRGGYTFGSGTRLTVV.

The chain recombines TRBV30 with TRBJ1-2; maybe TRBD1 (6 bases). V dropped 4 bases and J dropped 0 bases, with 9 bases sitting between them. Germline V gives CDR1 GTSNPN, CDR2 SVGIG (reference sequence). The CDR3 has 13 amino acids. The CDR3 DNA is TGTGCCTGGACCCGACAGGCTAACTATGGCTACACCTTC. Translated, it gives CAWTRQANYGYTF.

This sequence joins TRBV4-2 and TRBJ1-1; no reliable D call. This CDR3 contains 12 residues. Germline lookup yields CDR1 LGHNA and CDR2 YNFKEQ. The V gene lost 2 bases and the J gene lost 7 bases, with 8 bases spanning the gap. The CDR3 reads CASSQNTYEAFF. The CDR3 nucleotides read TGTGCCAGCAGCCAAAATACATATGAAGCTTTCTTT.

This CDR3 reads CASSLRTASRQETQYF. The CDR3 bases are TGTGCCAGCAGCCTCAGGACAGCCTCCAGGCAAGAGACCCAGTACTTC. This chain connects TRBV13 to TRBJ2-5; D possibly corresponds to TRBD1 (6 bases). The V end lost 5 bases, the J end lost 2 bases, and 18 bases lay between the germline ends. This CDR3 is 16 amino acids long. Germline loops: CDR1 PRHDT, CDR2 FYEKMQ (reference sequence).

CDR3 in DNA: TGTGCCAGCAGCTTTGGGGACAGGGTAATCCTTTCACCCCTCCACTTT. Encoded protein: CASSFGDRVILSPLHF. The V gene is TRBV7-9, the J gene TRBJ1-6, with 9 bases lining up with TRBD1. V lost 3 bases to trimming and J lost 9 bases; unmatched junction nucleotides: 9. The CDR3 runs to 16 residues. The germline gives CDR1 SEHNR, CDR2 FQNEAQ (reference sequence).

The rearrangement uses TRBV7-9 and TRBJ1-5; 9 bases align to TRBD1. The J segment lost 6 bases and the V segment lost 3 bases, leaving 12 bases of the junction unmatched. CDR1 is SEHNR and CDR2 is FQNEAQ in the germline V gene (reference sequence). This CDR3 is 17 amino acids long. This CDR3 reads CASSFSGTGRFGQPQHF. The CDR3 nucleotides read TGTGCCAGCAGCTTCTCCGGGACAGGGAGGTTCGGTCAGCCCCAGCATTTT.

The rearrangement joins TRBV15 to TRBJ2-2; D unclear. The CDR3 contains 15 residues. Germline V gene sequence: CDR1 LNHNV, CDR2 YYDKDF (reference sequence). Trimming removed 0 bases from V and 3 bases from J, with 8 bases in between. CDR3 region: CATSRDGPDTGELFF. The DNA of the CDR3 is TGTGCCACCAGCAGAGACGGTCCGGACACCGGGGAGCTGTTTTTT.

The chain combines TRBV4-1 with TRBJ2-3; tentatively, D is TRBD2 (6 bases). The V and J ends lost 0 bases and 7 bases respectively, with 11 bases between them. The CDR3 spans 14 residues. Germline CDR1 MGHRA, CDR2 YSYEKL. The DNA for the CDR3 is TGCGCCAGCAGCCAAGATACGGGGGTCAATACGCAGTATTTT. Its translation is CASSQDTGVNTQYF.

The genes are TRBV27 and TRBJ2-3; D unclear. The length of the CDR3 is 16 residues. Trimming removed 0 bases from V and 1 base from J, with 11 bases in between. Per the germline V gene, CDR1 is MNHEY and CDR2 is SMNVEV (reference sequence). Here the CDR3 reads CASSLSLGLGTDTQYF. The CDR3 DNA reads as TGTGCCAGCAGTTTATCTCTAGGTTTAGGCACAGATACGCAGTATTTT.

This clone was seen a single time. V and J are TRBV27 and TRBJ2-1; D is unresolved. The germline V gene encodes CDR1 MNHEY and CDR2 SMNVEV (reference sequence). V gave up 6 bases and J gave up 6 bases, with 12 bases separating them. There are 13 residues in the CDR3. The CDR3 sequence is CASRKVVSNEQFF. In DNA form, the CDR3 reads TGTGCCAGCAGAAAAGTAGTCTCCAATGAGCAGTTCTTC.

The chain uses TRBV6-4 and TRBJ2-1, with D possibly TRBD2 on 5 matching bases. The germline CDR1 and CDR2 sequences are MRHNA and SNTAGT. The CDR3 is made up of 16 amino acids. Deletions cut 6 bases from V and 1 base from J, with 16 bases between. The CDR3 region has the DNA TGTGCCAGCAGCCTTTACCGGACGGGGTCCTACAATGAGCAGTTCTTC. It codes for CASSLYRTGSYNEQFF.

Remarks on this clone: Distinct nucleotide sequences in the sample also encode this CDR3. The rearrangement links TRBV5-4 to TRBJ1-1; 9 bases match TRBD1. Losses at the gene ends were 4 bases for V and 3 bases for J; bases not matched to a gene: 4. The CDR3 is 14 amino acids. The germline V gene has CDR1 SGHNT and CDR2 YYREEE (reference sequence). CDR3 bases: TGTGCCAGCAGCGGACAGGGGAGAGACACTGAAGCTTTCTTT. Translated: CASSGQGRDTEAFF.

The J gene is TRBJ1-2, the V gene TRBV29-1, with TRBD1 matching over 8 bases. The germline V gene has CDR1 SQVTM and CDR2 ANQGSEA. This CDR3 spans 12 amino acids. The J segment lost 7 bases and the V segment lost 6 bases, leaving 7 bases of the junction unmatched. The CDR3, as DNA: TGCAGCGTGGCCTACAGGGGGGGTGGCTACACCTTC. Encoded protein: CSVAYRGGGYTF.

The gene calls are TRBV7-2 and TRBJ2-7; 10 nucleotides align to TRBD1. The junction had 8 bases not matched to a gene; V was cut back by 5 bases and J by 4 bases. Germline assignment: CDR1 SGHTA and CDR2 FQGNSA. The CDR3 is 15 residues long. CDR3 DNA: TGTGCCAGCAGCGAGCGGACAGGGGGAGTATACGAGCAGTACTTC. It translates to CASSERTGGVYEQYF.

This chain uses TRBV27 with TRBJ1-2; D unresolved. This CDR3 spans 17 amino acids. The ends were cut back, 0 bases at V and 4 bases at J, with 18 bases in the middle. The germline CDR1 and CDR2 sequences are MNHEY and SMNVEV (reference sequence). In nucleotides, the CDR3 is TGTGCCAGCAGTTTATCGGCTGGTGGAGGGAGGAGCTATGGCTACACCTTC. It is translated as CASSLSAGGGRSYGYTF.

The V call is TRBV18, the J call TRBJ1-5, with D perhaps TRBD1 (5 bases). Trimming took 0 bases from V and 7 from J, leaving 7 bases between them. Germline values: CDR1 KGHSH, CDR2 LQKENI. The CDR3 is 13 amino acids. CDR3 sequence (DNA): TGTGCCAGCTCACCACCGCAGGGACAGCCCCAGCATTTT. It yields the protein CASSPPQGQPQHF.

The rearrangement joins TRBV27 to TRBJ1-5; D might be TRBD1 (5 bases). The ends were cut back, 3 bases at V and 0 bases at J, with 9 bases in the middle. The germline V gene has CDR1 MNHEY and CDR2 SMNVEV (reference sequence). This CDR3 spans 15 amino acids. The CDR3 sequence is CASSFGGYSNQPQHF. CDR3 in DNA: TGTGCCAGCAGTTTTGGGGGGTATAGCAATCAGCCCCAGCATTTT.

This clone has only one observation. This chain connects TRBV28 to TRBJ1-5; 8 bases fit TRBD1. The germline CDR1 and CDR2 sequences are MDHEN and SYDVKM. V shed 2 bases, J shed 12 bases, and the junction held 6 bases outside the gene matches. The CDR3 runs 13 residues. The CDR3 sequence: CASSLAQGGHQHF. The CDR3, as DNA: TGTGCCAGCAGTTTAGCACAGGGGGGTCACCAGCATTTT. Full variable domain (missing parts from reference TRBV28 and TRBJ1-5): DVKVTQSSRYLVKRTGEKVFLECVQDMDHENMFWYRQDPGLGLRLIYFSYDVKMKEKGDIPEGYSVSREKKERFSLILESASTNQTSMYLCASSLAQGGHQHFGDGTRLSIL.

This clone came up once. The J gene is TRBJ1-1, the V gene TRBV5-1, with D maybe TRBD1 (6 bases). The CDR3 has 14 amino acids. CDR1 is SGHRS and CDR2 is YFSETQ in the germline V gene. The V gene lost 1 base and the J gene lost 3 bases, with 10 bases spanning the gap. CDR3 nucleotide sequence: TGCGCCAGCAGCTTGCTAGGGGGGGACACTGAAGCTTTCTTT. Translation gives CASSLLGGDTEAFF. The entire variable domain, with the rest obtained from reference TRBV5-1 and TRBJ1-1, is as follows: KAGVTQTPRYLIKTRGQQVTLSCSPISGHRSVSWYQQTPGQGLQFLFEYFSETQRNKGNFPGRFSGRQFSNSRSEMNVSTLELGDSALYLCASSLLGGDTEAFFGQGTRLTVV.

The genes are TRBV29-1 and TRBJ1-5; D not certain. The germline CDR1 and CDR2 sequences are SQVTM and ANQGSEA. V was trimmed by 4 bases and J by 0 bases, leaving 7 bases between them. CDR3 size: 13 residues. The CDR3 nucleotides are TGCAGCGTTGGTGAGGATAGCAATCAGCCCCAGCATTTT. Encoded protein: CSVGEDSNQPQHF.

The gene calls are TRBV27 and TRBJ1-5; D ambiguous. Germline V gene sequence: CDR1 MNHEY, CDR2 SMNVEV (reference sequence). The CDR3 has 13 amino acids. The V and J ends lost 0 bases and 7 bases respectively, with 7 bases between them. The CDR3 bases are TGTGCCAGCAGTTTATCGGGCTGGCAGCCCCAGCATTTT. It codes for CASSLSGWQPQHF.

V gene TRBV2 combines with J gene TRBJ1-2, with 7 bases identical to TRBD1. The CDR3 is 15 amino acids. With V trimmed by 1 base and J by 1 base, 3 bases remained unmatched. Germline assignment: CDR1 SNHLY and CDR2 FYNNEI. This CDR3 reads CASSEGQGVNYGYTF. The CDR3 DNA reads as TGTGCCAGCAGTGAAGGCCAGGGGGTTAACTATGGCTACACCTTC.

The sample holds a few counts of this clone. The chain recombines TRBV5-1 with TRBJ2-7, with 10 bases lining up with TRBD1. J gave up 3 bases and V 4 bases, and 4 bases lay outside the gene matches. Germline V gene data show CDR1 as SGHRS and CDR2 as YFSETQ. This CDR3 is 14 amino acids long. As DNA, the CDR3 is TGCGCCAGCAGCACCGGGACAGGGGTCTACGAGCAGTACTTC. Translation gives CASSTGTGVYEQYF.

The chain recombines TRBV19 with TRBJ1-4; tentative D call: TRBD1 (6 bases). The CDR3 has 14 amino acids. Germline V gene lookup returns CDR1 LNHDA and CDR2 SQIVND (reference sequence). V dropped 2 bases and J dropped 10 bases, with 14 bases sitting between them. CDR3 sequence reads: CASSITQGRRKLFF. In nucleotides, the CDR3 is TGTGCCAGTAGTATAACACAGGGACGGAGAAAACTGTTTTTT.

The genes are TRBV7-8 and TRBJ1-4; the D gene is possibly TRBD1 (5 bases). Trimming took 4 bases from V and 7 from J, leaving 16 bases between them. The germline gives CDR1 SGHVS, CDR2 FQNEAQ. The CDR3 spans 15 residues. CDR3 sequence: CASSSDMGRGEKLFF. For the CDR3, the DNA is TGTGCCAGCAGCTCCGACATGGGGCGCGGTGAAAAACTGTTTTTT.

The CDR3 loop is CASSLAQGGGNSPLHF. CDR3 coding DNA: TGTGCCAGCAGCTTAGCTCAGGGGGGCGGGAATTCACCCCTCCACTTT. The rearrangement joins TRBV7-6 to TRBJ1-6; the match to TRBD1 covers 7 bases. The CDR3 covers 16 residues. Losses at the gene ends were 0 bases for V and 7 bases for J; bases not matched to a gene: 6. Germline V gene lookup returns CDR1 SGHVS and CDR2 FNYEAQ.

The rearrangement links TRBV4-3 to TRBJ1-2; TRBD1 agrees at 10 bases. J was trimmed by 5 bases and V by 4 bases; bases with no gene match: 1. The V gene's germline CDR1 is LGHNA and CDR2 YSLEER. The CDR3 loop spans 13 amino acids. CDR3 in amino acids: CASSPGQGYGYTF. The CDR3 coding sequence is TGCGCCAGCAGCCCGGGACAGGGGTATGGCTACACCTTC.